The TCR beta chain under discussion was sequenced for a study of T cells after yellow fever vaccination. Findings and caveats of the study: Some clonotypes were seen in both the CD4 and the CD8 compartments. These made up a small share and likely arose from convergent recombination. Sorted repertoires could include abundant contaminating clonotypes from bulk cells.

V trimming: 6 bases; J trimming: 7 bases; junction bases outside the gene matches: 7. Germline lookup yields CDR1 SGHTA and CDR2 FQGNSA. CDR3 size: 15 residues. In the case of this clonotype: Its antigen is unidentified.

TCRdb reanalysed the 5' RACE reads using MiXCR and keeps one entry per CDR3 protein. Of just over 250,000 distinct CDR3 sequences listed, about 5% were seen once; the top ten hold under 3.5%. The receptor was derived from a man aged 18 to 30 who received the YFV17D yellow fever vaccine. Sequenced material: CD4+ T cells sorted from PBMCs, taken on the day of the yellow fever booster vaccination. V and J are TRBV7-2 and TRBJ1-6; 9 bases match TRBD1. In nucleotides, the CDR3 is TGTGCCAGCAGAAAGGGACAGGGTGAAAATTCACCCCTCCACTTT. Residues: CASRKGQGENSPLHF.